One sample yielded the 5 T cell receptor beta chains listed below, sequenced in a study of PD-L1 blockade in urothelial cancer (TCRdb year 2017). This specimen's time point label, per the study, means: peripheral blood 6 weeks after treatment start. Library prep was done by the immunoSEQ multiplex PCR assay. The clones in this table, taken by TCRdb from immuneACCESS, are in-frame only. Not every clone is retained; where verified, under half of the shortfall comes from an unresolved V gene, and the cause of the rest is unknown. The sample yields 66,000 or so clones; around nine tenths were counted once. The top ten clonotypes cover over 9% of the sample. This specimen was PBMCs, taken around atezolizumab (anti-PD-L1) treatment. Every receptor here comes from a man between 60 and 75 years old with urothelial cancer.

The CDR3: CASSPSTGRDQPQHF. DNA for the CDR3: TGTGCCAGCAGCCCCTCAACAGGGCGGGATCAGCCCCAGCATTTT. The rearrangement joins TRBV2 to TRBJ1-5; D is perhaps TRBD1 (6 bases). CDR1 is SNHLY and CDR2 is FYNNEI in the germline V gene. V lost 6 bases to trimming and J lost 5 bases, with 17 bases between them. The CDR3 has 15 amino acids.

The chain is built from TRBV28 and TRBJ1-5; tentatively, D is TRBD1 (5 bases). Looked up from germline, CDR1 is MDHEN and CDR2 is SYDVKM. Trimming removed 3 bases at V and 3 bases at J, with 12 bases between. This CDR3 has 15 residues. In nucleotides, the CDR3 is TGTGCCAGCAGTTTTTTGGGGCAGAACAATCAGCCCCAGCATTTT. Protein sequence: CASSFLGQNNQPQHF.

The chain links TRBV6-5 to TRBJ2-1; possible D gene TRBD2, 5 bases. Germline CDR1 is MNHEY and CDR2 is SVGAGI. Trimming cost V 2 bases and J 7 bases, with 9 bases left between them. There are 13 residues in the CDR3. This chain's CDR3 is CASSYTLVNEQFF. CDR3 in DNA: TGTGCCAGCAGTTACACACTAGTGAATGAGCAGTTCTTC.

V is TRBV30 and J is TRBJ2-1, with TRBD2 as a possible D gene (5 bases). V dropped 5 bases and J dropped 9 bases, with 14 bases sitting between them. In germline, CDR1 is GTSNPN, CDR2 SVGIG (reference sequence). The CDR3 consists of 12 residues. The CDR3: CAWGPGSGEQFF. CDR3 DNA: TGTGCCTGGGGCCCGGGGTCCGGTGAGCAGTTCTTC.

The rearrangement links TRBV25-1 to TRBJ2-7; 9 nucleotides match TRBD2. CDR1 is MGHDK, CDR2 SYGVNS, per germline. The CDR3 covers 14 residues. V shed 4 bases, J shed 3 bases, and the junction held 4 bases outside the gene matches. CDR3 in amino acids: CASSVSGSLYEQYF. CDR3 nucleotide sequence: TGTGCCAGCAGTGTTAGCGGGAGTCTCTACGAGCAGTACTTC.